This T cell receptor (beta chain) was sequenced during a study of post-analysis software for immune sequencing data. Worth noting for this clonotype: Its antigen is still unknown.

The CDR3 extends over 14 amino acids. The germline V gene encodes CDR1 LNHNV and CDR2 YYDKDF (reference sequence). Trimming cost V 0 bases and J 3 bases, with 9 bases left between them. Points from the study as a whole: In patients, TRBV5-6, TRBV5-1 and TRBV20-1 belonged to five TRBV segments found more frequently than in controls.

Tagging with unique molecular identifiers was a feature of the TCR beta cDNA libraries. TCRdb called the PCR reads again in MiXCR, with one record for every CDR3 protein. The repertoire holds around 500,000 distinct CDR3 sequences, roughly 34% seen once, with 6% in the top ten. The sequence was obtained from a girl aged 2-17 years with multiple sclerosis. Material: blood. The chain uses TRBV15 and TRBJ2-7, with D perhaps being TRBD1 or TRBD2 (6 bases each). The CDR3 sequence is CATSRDRGLYEQYF. The CDR3 region has the DNA TGTGCCACCAGCAGAGATCGGGGGCTCTACGAGCAGTACTTC.